This T cell receptor beta chain stems from a study of T cells in tumors after PD-1 blockade. Overall study context: Either cemiplimab 350 mg every 2 weeks or pembrolizumab 200 mg every 3 weeks was given. Mean per blood sample: 113,528 templates (about 24,000-257,772), around 35,000 unique clonotypes. Findings and caveats of the study: Peripheral recruitment is suggested, as some novel exhausted tumor clones were in pre-treatment blood.

As to this clone: Its antigen is unidentified.

The repertoire was sequenced with immunoSEQ multiplex PCR; TCRdb's copy has only in-frame clones and lacks some. Among about 15,000 clones listed, roughly 80% were seen once. The V gene end was trimmed by 3 bases and the J gene end by 6 bases; junction bases not matched to a gene: 8. Per germline, CDR1 SGDLS and CDR2 YYNGEE. The CDR3 sequence is 15 residues long. The V call is TRBV9, the J call TRBJ2-1, with 8 bases lining up with TRBD2. The specimen comprised PBMCs, sampled after anti-PD-1 treatment. The sequence was collected from a human donor with basal cell carcinoma. The CDR3 loop reads CASSAHTLAGNEQFF. In DNA, the CDR3 is TGTGCCAGCAGCGCCCATACGCTAGCGGGCAATGAGCAGTTCTTC.